The clone carrying this T cell receptor beta chain was seen just once. The data stem from a study of CD4+ T cells in melanoma. The CDR3 spans 15 residues. Germline CDR1 and CDR2: LNHDA and SQIVND (reference sequence). The ends were cut back, 3 bases at V and 4 bases at J, with 15 bases in the middle. Assay used: immunoSEQ multiplex PCR; TCRdb lists only in-frame clones, some missing. The sample includes around 110,000 clones, about 90% of them seen just once. The source of this sequence is a human donor with melanoma. This chain connects TRBV19 to TRBJ1-1, with a tentative D call TRBD1 (5 bases). Material: peripheral blood. The CDR3 DNA follows: TGTGCCAGTAGTATCATTTCCGCCCAGGGCACTGAAGCTTTCTTT. Protein product: CASSIISAQGTEAFF.